These 24 T cell receptor beta chains originate from one sample sequenced in a study of blood T cell repertoires in COVID-19. TCRdb's copy holds only in-frame clones and misses some; the assay was immunoSEQ multiplex PCR. Of hundreds of thousands of clones listed, over 75% are singletons. The sequenced sample consisted of PBMCs or T cells enriched from blood (not recorded which). These receptors were obtained from a man aged 18 to 30 who had recovered from COVID-19.

V and J are TRBV27 and TRBJ1-2; TRBD1 aligns across 11 bases. Trimming at V came to 3 bases and at J to 7 bases, leaving 4 bases not matched to a gene. The CDR3 runs to 14 residues. Germline V lookup: CDR1 MNHEY, CDR2 SMNVEV (reference sequence). This CDR3 reads CASSFGQGAVGYTF. The CDR3 nucleotides read TGTGCCAGCAGTTTCGGACAGGGGGCGGTTGGCTACACCTTC.

V usage is TRBV28 and J usage is TRBJ1-4; D not certain. CDR1 and CDR2 (germline): MDHEN, SYDVKM. There are 16 residues in the CDR3. Deletions cut 6 bases from V and 0 bases from J, with 14 bases between. CDR3 DNA: TGTGCCAGCAGCAGGTTCCAATGGGCAACTAATGAAAAACTGTTTTTT. Its translation is CASSRFQWATNEKLFF.

This chain uses TRBV13 with TRBJ2-3, with TRBD2 matching 13 bases. This CDR3 is 17 amino acids long. V lost 1 base to trimming and J lost 3 bases; unmatched junction nucleotides: 4. Germline V gene lookup returns CDR1 PRHDT and CDR2 FYEKMQ (reference sequence). This CDR3 is CASSLVGLAGVTDTQYF. The DNA for the CDR3 is TGTGCCAGCAGCTTAGTCGGACTAGCGGGGGTAACAGATACGCAGTATTTT.

The J gene is TRBJ1-1, the V gene TRBV5-1, with D tentatively TRBD1 (6 bases). Trimming removed 5 bases at V and 3 bases at J, with 11 bases between. CDR3 size: 13 residues. CDR1 and CDR2 from the germline V gene are SGHRS and YFSETQ. In nucleotides, the CDR3 is TGCGCCAGCAGGGCGGGGGCTGACACTGAAGCTTTCTTT. Translating it yields CASRAGADTEAFF.

The genes are TRBV5-1 and TRBJ1-6; D remains ambiguous. The CDR3 has 13 amino acids. Germline V gene lookup returns CDR1 SGHRS and CDR2 YFSETQ. Deletions cut 3 bases from V and 10 bases from J, with 11 bases between. CDR3 DNA sequence: TGCGCCAGCAGCTACAGACCGAACTCACCCCTCCACTTT. The encoded protein is CASSYRPNSPLHF.

This clone was seen once. The V and J genes are TRBV27 and TRBJ2-7, with 7 bases identical to TRBD2. V lost 6 bases and J lost 2; bases outside the gene matches: 13. This CDR3 is built from 16 residues. Germline V gene data show CDR1 as MNHEY and CDR2 as SMNVEV (reference sequence). The CDR3 protein is CASSHLPTSSTYEQYF. The CDR3 nucleotides are TGTGCCAGCAGCCATCTCCCGACTAGCAGTACCTACGAGCAGTACTTC.

The chain recombines TRBV2 with TRBJ2-2, with 7 bases lining up with TRBD2. The V and J ends lost 0 bases and 3 bases, in that order; junction bases with no gene match: 10. Per germline, CDR1 SNHLY and CDR2 FYNNEI. The CDR3 covers 18 residues. This chain's CDR3 is CASSEAGGGSEDTGELFF. CDR3 nucleotide sequence: TGTGCCAGCAGTGAAGCGGGAGGCGGGAGTGAGGACACCGGGGAGCTGTTTTTT.

This clone is a singleton in its sample. This rearrangement joins TRBV12-3 or TRBV12-4 to TRBJ2-5; 7 bases map to TRBD2. Trimming took 6 bases from V and 5 from J; bases not matched to a gene: 6. This CDR3 comprises 13 residues. The CDR3 spells CASSFWGGETQYF. The CDR3 coding sequence is TGTGCCAGCAGCTTTTGGGGGGGGGAGACCCAGTACTTC.

The rearrangement joins TRBV10-3 to TRBJ2-6; TRBD1 matches 9 bases. CDR1 is ENHRY and CDR2 is SYGVKD in the germline V gene. This CDR3 region has 18 residues. V was pared by 2 bases and J by 0 bases, with 5 bases of the junction left unmatched. The CDR3, as DNA: TGTGCCATCAGTGAGCCGGGACAGGGCGTCTCTGGGGCCAACGTCCTGACTTTC. Translated: CAISEPGQGVSGANVLTF.

In DNA, the CDR3 is TGCAGCGTTGGCCACAGCGGGAGCCCGGGGGGTGAGCAGTTCTTC. It is translated as CSVGHSGSPGGEQFF. V usage is TRBV29-1 and J usage is TRBJ2-1; 8 nucleotides align to TRBD2. The V gene's germline CDR1 is SQVTM and CDR2 ANQGSEA. J lost 9 bases, V lost 4 bases, and 14 bases had no gene match. This CDR3 has 15 residues.

V is TRBV19 and J is TRBJ2-1, with D perhaps matching TRBD1 (7 bases). In germline, CDR1 is LNHDA, CDR2 SQIVND (reference sequence). The CDR3 totals 11 residues. V was cut by 6 bases and J by 14 bases, with 14 bases left in between. Here the CDR3 reads CASSRQGGKFF. The CDR3 coding sequence is TGTGCCAGTAGCCGACAGGGAGGAAAGTTCTTC.

This sequence joins TRBV2 and TRBJ1-3, with no clear D. V was shortened by 6 bases and J by 0 bases, with 12 bases between the two germline ends. The germline V gene encodes CDR1 SNHLY and CDR2 FYNNEI. The length of the CDR3 is 15 residues. The DNA for the CDR3 is TGTGCCAGCAGCCTTTCAGGTTCCTCTGGAAACACCATATATTTT. Translation gives CASSLSGSSGNTIYF.

This chain connects TRBV9 to TRBJ2-3, with D possibly TRBD1 on 5 matching bases. CDR1 and CDR2 from the germline V gene are SGDLS and YYNGEE. The CDR3 covers 11 residues. The V gene lost 0 bases and the J gene lost 12 bases, with 8 bases spanning the gap. The CDR3 here is CASSVEGEQYF. DNA for the CDR3: TGTGCCAGCAGCGTAGAAGGGGAACAGTATTTT.

J is TRBJ2-1 and V is TRBV9, with 16 bases fitting TRBD2. V shed 4 bases and J 12 bases; nucleotides not matched to a gene: 7. Germline assignment: CDR1 SGDLS and CDR2 YYNGEE. The CDR3 runs 15 residues. The CDR3 spells CASSPGTSGGEGQFF. CDR3 nucleotide sequence: TGTGCCAGCAGCCCCGGGACTAGCGGGGGGGAGGGGCAGTTCTTC.

The chain couples TRBV5-6 to TRBJ1-1; 9 nucleotides match TRBD1. The germline CDR1 and CDR2 sequences are SGHDT and YYEEEE. This CDR3 has 17 residues. With 3 bases clipped from V and 0 bases from J, the junction kept 9 bases outside the gene matches. DNA for the CDR3: TGTGCCAGCAGCTCCGGACAGGGGATGATTATGAACACTGAAGCTTTCTTT. Its protein product is CASSSGQGMIMNTEAFF.

The V gene is TRBV5-5, the J gene TRBJ1-4, with D uncertain. Trimming stripped 3 bases from V and 10 bases from J, with 19 bases between. CDR1 SGHKS and CDR2 YYEKEE come from the germline V gene (reference sequence). This CDR3 has 15 residues. CDR3 DNA: TGTGCCAGCAGCTGGGTGACGCGGATTTTAGGAAAACTGTTTTTT. Its protein is CASSWVTRILGKLFF.

The rearrangement joins TRBV12-5 to TRBJ2-2; TRBD2 matches 8 bases. Germline-derived CDR1 and CDR2 are LGHNT and FRNRAP. This CDR3 is built from 15 residues. V dropped 8 bases and J dropped 5; count of bases not matched to a gene: 10. The DNA of the CDR3 is TGTGCTAGTCAACCGACTAGCGTACAGACCGGGGAGCTGTTTTTT. Translated, it gives CASQPTSVQTGELFF.

This clone occurred a few times. The rearrangement joins TRBV27 to TRBJ2-3, with 10 positions matching TRBD1. There are 17 residues in the CDR3. The germline V gene has CDR1 MNHEY and CDR2 SMNVEV (reference sequence). The V gene end was trimmed by 6 bases and the J gene end by 6 bases; junction bases not matched to a gene: 15. CDR3: CASSLDRGTSSVDTQYF. The CDR3 DNA follows: TGTGCCAGCAGCCTGGACAGGGGGACTAGTTCCGTTGATACGCAGTATTTT.

The chain couples TRBV19 to TRBJ1-1, with D uncertain. The CDR3 has 11 residues. Germline CDR1 reads LNHDA; CDR2 reads SQIVND (reference sequence). V was shortened by 7 bases and J by 2 bases, with 5 bases between the two germline ends. CDR3 amino acids: CASTQNTEAFF. The CDR3 bases are TGTGCCAGTACCCAAAACACTGAAGCTTTCTTT.

This chain connects TRBV2 to TRBJ2-1; tentatively, D is TRBD1 (6 bases). Trimming removed 8 bases from V and 10 bases from J, with 18 bases in between. This CDR3 is built from 13 residues. Germline-derived CDR1 and CDR2 are SNHLY and FYNNEI. The CDR3 is CASADWGLGEQFF. Written as DNA, the CDR3 is TGTGCCAGCGCAGACTGGGGGCTGGGGGAGCAGTTCTTC.

The gene calls are TRBV5-1 and TRBJ2-5; possible D gene TRBD2, 6 bases. Germline CDR1 reads SGHRS; CDR2 reads YFSETQ. The CDR3 totals 16 residues. Trimming left V 4 bases short and J 5 bases short, with 21 bases between. CDR3 protein: CASSPLPGSGSETQYF. The CDR3 coding sequence is TGCGCCAGCAGCCCCCTCCCCGGGAGTGGTTCGGAGACCCAGTACTTC.

The V gene is TRBV3-1 (or the pseudogene TRBV3-2), the J gene TRBJ1-2; 7 bases are a match to TRBD1. Germline-derived CDR1 and CDR2 are LGHDT and YNNKEL (reference sequence). V trimming: 6 bases; J trimming: 7 bases; junction bases outside the gene matches: 8. This CDR3 is built from 13 residues. CDR3 loop: CASRQTGSGGYTF. The CDR3 nucleotides read TGTGCCAGCAGACAGACAGGGTCGGGTGGCTACACCTTC.

V and J are TRBV7-8 and TRBJ1-2, with 11 positions matching TRBD1. This CDR3 has 16 residues. Germline V CDR1 and CDR2: SGHVS, FQNEAQ. J was trimmed by 4 bases and V by 5 bases; bases with no gene match: 9. In DNA form, the CDR3 reads TGTGCCAGCAGCCCGGACAGGGGGCAGGGGGCCTATGGCTACACCTTC. Translation: CASSPDRGQGAYGYTF.

The V call is TRBV23-1, the J call TRBJ1-2; 8 positions agree with TRBD1. TRBV23-1 is flagged as an ORF with uncertain function. V lost 6 bases, J lost 4 bases, and 13 bases stayed unmatched. The CDR3 has 16 amino acids. The DNA for the CDR3 is TGCGCCAGCAGGGGGTGCAGGGGGCTCTATGGCTATGGCTACACCTTC. Residues: CASRGCRGLYGYGYTF.